Reported below is one T cell receptor (beta chain). A few counts support this clonotype. The clone's antigen remains unknown. No clone much larger than this one lies a single base away; base qualities are absent. The germline V end is reduced by 4 bases and the J end by 0 bases; junction bases left unmatched: 6. The CDR3 contains 14 residues, cysteine and phenylalanine counted. Left in the record is the CDR3 DNA by itself, 42 bases read in frame from the first base. Sequences DFQATT (CDR1) and SNEGSKA (CDR2) are obtained from the germline V gene (reference sequence). The receptor library was made with 5' RACE. Sequenced using an Illumina HiSeq 2000. Template switching added a universal primer binding site, and the final cDNA carried a unique molecular identifier that allowed TCR cDNA molecules to be counted accurately. First-strand cDNA for TCR alpha and beta chains was synthesized from specific primers in the conserved constant-segment region. To control for contamination, each cDNA library was double barcoded with a SMART-Mk sample barcode plus Illumina barcodes. TruSeq adapter sequences, together with Illumina sample barcodes, were added in two successive PCR steps. The Illumina HiSeq platform was used with custom primers to sequence TCR alpha and beta cDNA libraries. In the original analysis: Unique molecular identifiers were extracted from raw reads with MiGEC, and CDR3 positions were determined with MiXCR. For each individual, recombination models were inferred using an EM algorithm with the repgenHMM and IGoR tools. Shared clonotype analysis was performed with the tcR package in R, normalizing sharing by the product of cloneset sizes. To study raw recombination without the effects of thymic and clonal selection, out-of-frame nonproductive sequences were analyzed. TCRdb passed the public sequencing reads through fastp at Q25 and MiXCR, retaining productive beta sequences. Rows with a matching CDR3 protein are joined into one entry that keeps the most common DNA and genes. The V and J calls shown here were made by TCRdb, not taken from the authors' results. The sample table shows 1.5 million to 2 million distinct CDR3 sequences, and more than 30% are seen once. The top ten hold approximately 0.29% of the sample.

Every donor in the study was a healthy Caucasian. These data come from a study of identical twins (dated by TCRdb to about 2016). With regard to the full study: To test whether fetal clonotypes persist, this study deep-sequenced TCR alpha and beta repertoires from monozygotic twins, from unrelated adults of various ages, and from cord blood. To rule out contamination, the twin experiments were replicated at different times with different library preparation protocols.

What the study reported, not specific to this receptor: Excess twin sharing in beta out-of-frame sequences was weaker because fewer shared sequences lowered the signal-to-noise ratio. Zero-insertion analyses could be partly confounded by invariant T cells such as MAIT and iNKT, though diverse VJ usage argued against such confounding for most clonotypes. Out-of-frame TCR alpha sharing in monozygotic twins was systematically underestimated by recombination models, whereas sharing between unrelated individuals was in agreement with the recombination models. Because the same donors could not be followed over many years, the conclusions relied on cross-sectional statistical analysis. Compared with coincidental sharing between unrelated individuals, out-of-frame TCR alpha sequences shared between twins showed an excess of sequences with low generation probability. Fewer insertions were carried by abundant cord blood beta clonotypes, a similar but weaker trend appeared in young adult naive repertoires, and no such trend appeared in memory repertoires.

The receptor was derived from a newborn girl in good health. In this chain, TRBV20-1 is recombined with TRBJ2-7; the junction holds 7 bases that match TRBD1. Sequenced input: cord blood. CDR3 loop: CSATTGTASYEQYF. Here is the DNA: TGCAGTGCTACTACCGGGACAGCCTCCTACGAGCAGTACTTC.